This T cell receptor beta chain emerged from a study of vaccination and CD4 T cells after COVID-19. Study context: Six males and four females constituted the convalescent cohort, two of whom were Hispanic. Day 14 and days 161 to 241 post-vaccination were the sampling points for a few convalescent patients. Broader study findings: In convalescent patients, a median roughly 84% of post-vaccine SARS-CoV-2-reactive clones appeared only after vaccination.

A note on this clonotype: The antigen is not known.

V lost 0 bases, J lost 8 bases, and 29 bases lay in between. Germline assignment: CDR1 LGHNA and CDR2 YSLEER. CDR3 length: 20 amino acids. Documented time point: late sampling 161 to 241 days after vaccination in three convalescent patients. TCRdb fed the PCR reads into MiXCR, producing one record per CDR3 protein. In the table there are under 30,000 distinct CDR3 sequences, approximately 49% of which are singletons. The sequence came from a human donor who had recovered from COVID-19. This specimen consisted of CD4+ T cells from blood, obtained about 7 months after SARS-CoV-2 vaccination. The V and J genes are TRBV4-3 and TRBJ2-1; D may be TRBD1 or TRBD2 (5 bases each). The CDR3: CASSQDWVGRFGDPWYEQFF. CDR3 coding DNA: TGCGCCAGCAGCCAAGATTGGGTGGGACGGTTCGGGGACCCCTGGTATGAGCAGTTCTTC.